This T cell receptor beta chain came from a study of T cells in Graves' hyperthyroidism and ophthalmopathy. Study in general: Before any treatment, at initial diagnosis, peripheral blood was collected. Study results and caveats: Most clonotypes expanded in thyroid above 0.001 were likewise present in blood. Ophthalmopathy was predicted by the model a median of around 5.9 months ahead of onset.

The table lists this clonotype with many counts. The antigen is unknown. TCR beta CDR3 region amplification was performed from RNA transcripts. RT-PCR in the first round (using the HTBI primer set) targeted the TCR CDR3. TCRdb reprocessed the multiplex PCR reads via MiXCR and lists one record per CDR3 protein. The repertoire holds 45,000 to 60,000 distinct CDR3 sequences, about 50% seen once, with around 11% in the top ten. The PBMCs were taken from approximately 9.7 ml of fresh peripheral blood. The germline V gene encodes CDR1 MDHEN and CDR2 SYDVKM. The CDR3 is made up of 14 amino acids. Trimming took off 6 bases at V and 7 bases at J, with 13 bases between the two ends.

Sequencing used blood. This clonotype originated in a woman aged 25 to 39 with Graves' ophthalmopathy. The V gene is TRBV28, the J gene TRBJ1-6; D is unclear. CDR3 coding DNA: TGTGCCAGCAGATACAGAGTTGGAAATTCACCCCTCCACTTT. Amino acids: CASRYRVGNSPLHF.